The 17 T cell receptor beta chains in this list originate from one sample, sequenced in a study of T cells in Graves' hyperthyroidism and ophthalmopathy. RNA transcripts gave rise to amplified TCR beta CDR3 regions. The HTBI primer set served for first-round RT-PCR of the TCR CDR3. One entry per CDR3 protein results from TCRdb running MiXCR on the multiplex PCR reads. The repertoire holds hundreds of thousands of distinct CDR3 sequences, with 15% to 20% as singletons. The sequenced sample consisted of blood. All receptors derive from a man aged 40-49 years with Graves' ophthalmopathy.

There are a few counts of this clonotype. The chain is built from TRBV29-1 and TRBJ2-2; D may match TRBD1 or TRBD2 (5 bases each). This CDR3 contains 16 residues. Per the germline V gene, CDR1 is SQVTM and CDR2 is ANQGSEA. Trimming left V 0 bases short and J 6 bases short, with 17 bases between. This chain's CDR3 is CSVEDQKGTGPGELFF. The CDR3 nucleotides are TGCAGCGTTGAAGATCAGAAAGGGACGGGGCCCGGGGAGCTGTTTTTT.

In DNA form, the CDR3 reads TGTGCCAGCAGACGGTCCAGCGGGAGGGACACAGATACGCAGTATTTT. It is translated as CASRRSSGRDTDTQYF. The rearrangement joins TRBV6-1 to TRBJ2-3; 10 bases are a match to TRBD2. The germline gives CDR1 MNHNS, CDR2 SASEGT. V was pared by 6 bases and J by 2 bases, with 8 bases of the junction left unmatched. The CDR3 runs 16 residues.

The rearrangement links TRBV12-3 or TRBV12-4 to TRBJ2-3; unclear D gene. V dropped 8 bases and J dropped 13 bases, with 16 bases sitting between them. CDR3 length equals 11 residues. The CDR3 DNA reads as TGTGCCAGCTCCCGGACGGGTTCGAAGTATTTT. Encoded protein: CASSRTGSKYF.

This clonotype has just a few counts. Mismatch with germline at one junction end may stem from a read error. The CDR3: CASSFRGGDEQFF. CDR3 bases: TGTGCTAGCAGCTTTCGGGGGGGTGATGAGCAGTTCTTC. The chain has TRBV7-7 and TRBJ2-1; 8 bases line up with TRBD2. CDR3 length equals 13 residues. The germline gives CDR1 SSHAT, CDR2 FNYEAQ (reference sequence).

This clonotype turned up a few times. The chain combines TRBV28 with TRBJ1-4; 9 bases align to TRBD1. This CDR3 spans 19 amino acids. Per germline, CDR1 MDHEN and CDR2 SYDVKM. Trimming took 6 bases from V and 1 from J; bases not matched to a gene: 15. The CDR3 coding sequence is TGTGCCAGCAGCGCCGCCGGGACAGGGTGGGTTAGAACTAATGAAAAACTGTTTTTT. Its protein product is CASSAAGTGWVRTNEKLFF. The complete variable domain, with remaining parts taken from reference TRBV28 and TRBJ1-4, reads DVKVTQSSRYLVKRTGEKVFLECVQDMDHENMFWYRQDPGLGLRLIYFSYDVKMKEKGDIPEGYSVSREKKERFSLILESASTNQTSMYLCASSAAGTGWVRTNEKLFFGSGTQLSVL.

V and J are TRBV6-1 and TRBJ1-5, with a weak D call TRBD1 (5 bases). The V gene lost 5 bases and the J gene lost 4 bases, with 12 bases spanning the gap. The length of the CDR3 is 14 residues. Germline V lookup: CDR1 MNHNS, CDR2 SASEGT. CDR3 in amino acids: CASSPLRANQPQHF. In nucleotides, the CDR3 is TGTGCCAGCAGTCCCCTCAGGGCGAATCAGCCCCAGCATTTT.

This clonotype has only a few counts. CDR3 bases: TGTGCCAGCAGTATTAATCCTAACTATGGCTACACCTTC. Translation gives CASSINPNYGYTF. V gene TRBV27 combines with J gene TRBJ1-2; D is undetermined. Germline V gene lookup returns CDR1 MNHEY and CDR2 SMNVEV (reference sequence). The CDR3 runs 13 residues. V was shortened by 5 bases and J by 0 bases, with 7 bases between the two germline ends.

This clonotype showed up just a few times. This chain connects TRBV9 to TRBJ1-1, with unresolved D. V was clipped by 0 bases and J by 8 bases, with 11 bases between them. In germline, CDR1 is SGDLS, CDR2 YYNGEE. This CDR3 region has 13 residues. CDR3: CASSVDGSEEAFF. CDR3 in DNA: TGTGCCAGCAGCGTAGACGGGAGTGAGGAAGCTTTCTTT.

The chain recombines TRBV2 with TRBJ2-7; D uncertain. Looked up from germline, CDR1 is SNHLY and CDR2 is FYNNEI. V shed 1 base and J shed 9 bases, with 13 bases lying between them. There are 13 residues in the CDR3. CDR3 DNA: TGTGCCAGCAGTGAAGTTAGTTCGGCCCTGCAGTACTTC. Translated, it gives CASSEVSSALQYF.

This clonotype occurred a few times. The rearrangement uses TRBV6-2 or TRBV6-3 and TRBJ2-4; maybe TRBD2 (5 bases). Germline V lookup: CDR1 MNHEY, CDR2 SVGEGT. CDR3 length: 15 amino acids. V was cut by 2 bases and J by 0 bases, with 8 bases left in between. The CDR3 DNA reads as TGTGCCAGCAGTTACGACGGGATAGCCAAAAACATTCAGTACTTC. It encodes CASSYDGIAKNIQYF.

As regards this clonotype: This clone may be a read error of a much larger clone one base away. The V call is TRBV30, the J call TRBJ1-2; D is ambiguous. The ends were cut back, 1 base at V and 6 bases at J, with 12 bases in the middle. The germline V gene encodes CDR1 GTSNPN and CDR2 SVGIG (reference sequence). CDR3 length: 13 residues. The CDR3 is CAWSDTWRDGYTF. DNA for the CDR3: TGTGCCTGGAGTGATACATGGAGGGATGGCTACACCTTC.

This rearrangement joins TRBV11-2 to TRBJ2-7; D tentatively fits TRBD1 or TRBD2 (5 bases each). With 3 bases removed from V and 6 bases from J, the gap between germline ends came to 21 bases. The CDR3 sequence is 16 residues long. The V gene's germline CDR1 is SGHAT and CDR2 FQNNGV. This CDR3 reads CASSFPSGRGGSEQYF. CDR3 coding DNA: TGTGCCAGCAGCTTCCCCTCGGGACGGGGTGGGAGCGAGCAGTACTTC.

The CDR3 region is CASSIRANTEAFF. For the CDR3, the DNA is TGTGCCAGTAGTATTCGCGCGAACACTGAAGCTTTCTTT. The genes are TRBV19 and TRBJ1-1; D call uncertain. Germline V gives CDR1 LNHDA, CDR2 SQIVND (reference sequence). V lost 3 bases and J lost 1, with 6 bases in between. This CDR3 has 13 amino acids.

This clonotype appeared a few times. The V and J genes are TRBV6-1 and TRBJ2-1, with a tentative D call TRBD2 (5 bases). The CDR3 is made up of 14 amino acids. The germline V gene has CDR1 MNHNS and CDR2 SASEGT. Trimming removed 4 bases from V and 3 bases from J, with 10 bases in between. The CDR3 protein is CASSARTGYNEQFF. The CDR3, as DNA: TGTGCCAGCAGTGCCCGGACTGGCTACAATGAGCAGTTCTTC.

A few counts support this clonotype. A much larger clone differs by one base, so this may be a read error. This sequence joins TRBV3-1 and TRBJ2-1; a weak D match, TRBD2 (6 bases). This CDR3 is 18 amino acids long. The germline V gene has CDR1 LGHDT and CDR2 YNNKEL (reference sequence). The CDR3 DNA follows: TGTGCCAGCAGCCCAAGAATGTCGCGGGGCTGGGGCGACAATGAGCAGTCCTTC. This encodes CASSPRMSRGWGDNEQSF.

With respect to this clonotype: A much larger clone is a single base away; this may be a read error. Here the CDR3 omits its conserved ending phenylalanine or tryptophan, so a read error is the likely source. The chain couples TRBV20-1 to TRBJ1-5, with 7 bases fitting TRBD1. The V gene end was trimmed by 6 bases and the J gene end by 0 bases; junction bases not matched to a gene: 11. Per germline, CDR1 DFQATT and CDR2 SNEGSKA (reference sequence). The CDR3 sequence is 16 residues long. The CDR3 DNA sequence: TGCAGTGCACTGCGAGGGGGCAGGCTTAGCAATCAGCCCCAGCATTCT. Translating gives CSALRGGRLSNQPQHS.

The sample holds a few counts of this clonotype. The chain recombines TRBV27 with TRBJ1-2; 8 bases match TRBD1. Trimming took 10 bases from V and 6 from J; bases not matched to a gene: 7. This CDR3 region has 12 residues. The germline CDR1 and CDR2 sequences are MNHEY and SMNVEV (reference sequence). The CDR3 loop reads CATLQGADGYTF. The CDR3 DNA follows: TGTGCCACTCTCCAGGGGGCTGATGGCTACACCTTC.